Here is one T cell receptor (beta chain) with its context. Its antigen is not known. The V gene lost 3 bases and the J gene lost 4 bases, with 10 bases spanning the gap. The CDR3 has 13 residues. The sample is drawn from a study of CD8 T cells in Susac syndrome. Study in general: At blood draw, Susac syndrome patients were therapy-naive, on corticosteroids, or on intravenous immunoglobulin alone. The study's findings and limits: Clonal expansion was present among Susac CD8+ cells. This expansion reached its peak in TEMRA cells and in active patients. There were approximately 15 Susac-specific public clones in total CD8+ repertoires and about 5 in CD8+ TEMRA repertoires.

RNA in amounts of about 0.45 to 1 ug was reverse transcribed with random hexamers. Multiplex immunoSEQ PCR targeted 54 Vbeta and 13 Jbeta TCR beta segments. One entry per CDR3 protein results from TCRdb running MiXCR on the immunoSEQ multiplex PCR reads. Of tens of thousands of distinct CDR3 sequences in the sample, around 93% were seen once. The TCR originated in a human donor with Susac syndrome. Sequences were obtained from CD8+ T cells from PBMCs. This chain uses TRBV12-3 or TRBV12-4 with TRBJ2-7; D call uncertain. CDR3 in DNA: TGTGCCAGCAGTTTTGGCGGAAGGTACGAGCAGTACTTC. Its protein is CASSFGGRYEQYF.